A single sample gave rise to the 5 T cell receptor beta chains below, sequenced in a study of T-cell reconstitution after alpha-beta-depleted transplantation in children. Using unique molecular identifiers, the investigators prepared the TCRbeta library. TCRdb processed the PCR reads anew with MiXCR; each CDR3 protein has one entry. Seen here are 450,000 to 600,000 distinct CDR3 sequences, 15% to 20% observed once, and the top ten hold 3% to 3.5%. Sequencing used PBMCs from the stem cell graft donor, obtained from the stem cell graft. These receptors were obtained from a human donor who donated a stem cell graft to a child with acute lymphoblastic leukemia.

This clonotype was seen a handful of times. This sequence joins TRBV29-1 and TRBJ2-7; D unclear. Germline loops: CDR1 SQVTM, CDR2 ANQGSEA. This CDR3 spans 13 amino acids. Trimming cost V 1 base and J 5 bases, with 12 bases left between them. CDR3 residues: CSVEGRWPDEQYF. The CDR3 DNA sequence: TGCAGCGTTGAAGGTCGTTGGCCAGACGAGCAGTACTTC.

This chain connects TRBV21-1 to TRBJ2-1; the table's D call, TRBD2, was not checked against the DNA. TRBV21-1 counts as a pseudogene. This CDR3 is 21 amino acids long. The CDR3 region has the DNA TGTGCCAGCAGCAGAGCGGCGGCAGGGATAAGGGCGGGCCGCTACTACAATGAGCAGTTCTTC. Its protein product is CASSRAAAGIRAGRYYNEQFF.

The chain uses TRBV20-1 and TRBJ2-1, with a weak D call TRBD1 (6 bases). This CDR3 comprises 13 residues. Germline assignment: CDR1 DFQATT and CDR2 SNEGSKA (reference sequence). The chain's CDR3 is CSCRRTANNEQFF. The CDR3 nucleotides are TGCAGCTGTCGAAGGACAGCTAACAATGAGCAGTTCTTC.

The V and J genes are TRBV29-1 and TRBJ1-4; TRBD1 matches 8 bases. V was clipped by 1 base and J by 8 bases; unmatched bases: 3. Germline V CDR1 and CDR2: SQVTM, ANQGSEA. This CDR3 region has 13 residues. Here the CDR3 DNA reads TGCAGCGTTGAAGGGACAGGGAACGAAAAACTGTTTTTT. Amino acid sequence: CSVEGTGNEKLFF. Complete variable domain (other parts from reference TRBV29-1 and TRBJ1-4): SAVISQKPSRDICQRGTSLTIQCQVDSQVTMMFWYRQQPGQSLTLIATANQGSEATYESGFVIDKFPISRPNLTFSTLTVSNMSPEDSSIYLCSVEGTGNEKLFFGSGTQLSVL.

J is TRBJ1-1 and V is TRBV7-2, with D tentatively TRBD1 (6 bases). Germline V gene data show CDR1 as SGHTA and CDR2 as FQGNSA. The CDR3 length is 16 residues. V gave up 5 bases and J gave up 6 bases, with 22 bases separating them. The CDR3, as DNA: TGTGCCAGCAGCCCTACGCCGATAACAGGGCTTGCTGAAGCTTTCTTT. Protein: CASSPTPITGLAEAFF.